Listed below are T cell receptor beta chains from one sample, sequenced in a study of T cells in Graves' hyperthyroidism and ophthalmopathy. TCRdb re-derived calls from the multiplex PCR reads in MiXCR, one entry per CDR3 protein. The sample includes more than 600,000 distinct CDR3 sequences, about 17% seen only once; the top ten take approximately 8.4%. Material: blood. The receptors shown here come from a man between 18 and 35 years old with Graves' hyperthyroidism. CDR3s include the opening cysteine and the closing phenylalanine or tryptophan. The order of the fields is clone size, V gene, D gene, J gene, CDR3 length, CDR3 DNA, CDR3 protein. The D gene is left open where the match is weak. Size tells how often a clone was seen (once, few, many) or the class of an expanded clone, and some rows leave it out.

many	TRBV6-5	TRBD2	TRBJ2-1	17	TGTGCCAGCAGTTACTCGACCGGACTAGCGGTAATGAATGAGCAGTTCTTC	CASSYSTGLAVMNEQFF
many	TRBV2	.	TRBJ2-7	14	TGTGCCAGCAAGCGGGACATGGTCTCCTACGAGCAGTACTTC	CASKRDMVSYEQYF
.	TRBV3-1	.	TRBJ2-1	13	TGTGCCAGCAGCCCAGGGGACATTTTTGAGCAGTTCTTC	CASSPGDIFEQFF
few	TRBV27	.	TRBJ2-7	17	TGTGCCAGCAGTTTAAGGGGAAGCGGGCTGACATCCTACGAGCAGTACTTC	CASSLRGSGLTSYEQYF
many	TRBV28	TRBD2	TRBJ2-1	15	TGTGCCAGCAGTCCTAGCGGGAGAGGGGCCGATGAGCAGTTCTTC	CASSPSGRGADEQFF
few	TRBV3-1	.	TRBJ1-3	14	TGTGCCAGCAGCCCCACGGGAACTGGAAACACCATATATTTT	CASSPTGTGNTIYF
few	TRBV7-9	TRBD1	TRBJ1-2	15	TGTGCCAGCAGCGACCGGGACAGGAGACACTATGGCTACACCTTC	CASSDRDRRHYGYTF
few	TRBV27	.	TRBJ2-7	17	TGTGCCAGCAGTTTATCGGGATATGAAAAGGGAACCTACGAGCAGTACTTC	CASSLSGYEKGTYEQYF
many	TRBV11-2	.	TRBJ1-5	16	TGTGCCAGCAGCTTAGCTGCGGGTTATAGCAATCAGCCCCAGCATTTT	CASSLAAGYSNQPQHF
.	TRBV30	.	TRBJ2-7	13	TGTGCCTGGAGTTTAGTGGGCACGGGCGAGCAGTACTTC	CAWSLVGTGEQYF
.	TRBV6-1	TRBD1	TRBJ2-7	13	TGTGCCAGCACAGGACAGGGGGTCTACGAGCAGTACTTC	CASTGQGVYEQYF
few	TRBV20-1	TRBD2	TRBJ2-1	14	TGCAGTGCTAGACTGGCGGGAGGGCCAGGTGAGCAGTTCTTC	CSARLAGGPGEQFF
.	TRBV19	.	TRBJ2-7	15	TGTGCCAGTAGTCTCCGAATGCGGGGAACTTACGAGCAGTACTTC	CASSLRMRGTYEQYF
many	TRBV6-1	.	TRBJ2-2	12	TGTGCCAGCAGTCGAGGAACCGGGGAGCTGTTTTTT	CASSRGTGELFF
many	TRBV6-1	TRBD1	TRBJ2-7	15	TGTGCCAGCAGGCCCGGACAGGGGTATTCCTACGAGCAGTACTTC	CASRPGQGYSYEQYF
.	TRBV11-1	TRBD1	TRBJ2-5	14	TGTGCCAGCAACCCGGGACAGATCCAAGAGACCCAGTACTTC	CASNPGQIQETQYF
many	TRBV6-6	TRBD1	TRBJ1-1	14	TGTGCCAGCAGTTACGGTACAGGGGGCACTGAAGCTTTCTTT	CASSYGTGGTEAFF
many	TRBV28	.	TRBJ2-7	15	TGTGCCAGCAGTTTAGCGGGGGCCTCTCAATGGGAGCAGTACTTC	CASSLAGASQWEQYF
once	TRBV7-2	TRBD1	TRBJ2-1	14	TGTGCCAGCAGCTTAGGGACAGGGTCTGGTGAGCAGTTCTTC	CASSLGTGSGEQFF
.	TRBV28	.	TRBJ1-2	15	TGTGCCAGCACCTTACCGGGAGTACAACACTATGGCTACACCTTC	CASTLPGVQHYGYTF
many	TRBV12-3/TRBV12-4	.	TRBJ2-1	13	TGTGCCAGCCGGACTCCTTCCTACAATGAGCAGTTCTTC	CASRTPSYNEQFF
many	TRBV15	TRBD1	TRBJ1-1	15	TGTGCCACCAGCAGAGTAACAGGGGGTGTCACTGAAGCTTTCTTT	CATSRVTGGVTEAFF
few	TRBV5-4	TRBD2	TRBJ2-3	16	TGTGCCAGCAGCTTGCAACTAGCGGGAGTCGGGGATACGCAGTATTTT	CASSLQLAGVGDTQYF
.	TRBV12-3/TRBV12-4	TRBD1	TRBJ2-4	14	TGTGCCAGCAGCCTTGGACAGGGGAAGGACATTCAGTACTTC	CASSLGQGKDIQYF
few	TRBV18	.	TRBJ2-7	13	TGTGCCAGCTCACTTCGAGGGGCAGTGGAGCAGTACTTC	CASSLRGAVEQYF
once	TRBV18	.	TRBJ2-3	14	TGTGCCAGCTCAGCCTTAAGCGGCGCAGATACGCAGTATTTT	CASSALSGADTQYF
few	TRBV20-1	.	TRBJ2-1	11	TGCAGTGCTTTTCAAGCAGGTGAGCAGTTCTTC	CSAFQAGEQFF
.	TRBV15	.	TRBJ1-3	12	TGTGCCACCAGCAGAGCTGGAAACACCATATATTTT	CATSRAGNTIYF
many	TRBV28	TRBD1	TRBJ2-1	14	TGTGCCAGCAGTCCCGGGACAGTGTTCAATGAGCAGTTCTTC	CASSPGTVFNEQFF
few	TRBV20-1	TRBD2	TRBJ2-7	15	TGCAGTGCTAGAGAGGGACTAGGGGTTTCCTACGAGCAGTACTTC	CSAREGLGVSYEQYF
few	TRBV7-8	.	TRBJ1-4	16	TGTGCCAGCAGCTTAGCGCGGTGGCTTGCTAATGAAAAACTGTTTTTT	CASSLARWLANEKLFF
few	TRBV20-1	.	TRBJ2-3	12	TGCAGTGCCGAGCGGGGCACAGATACGCAGTATTTT	CSAERGTDTQYF
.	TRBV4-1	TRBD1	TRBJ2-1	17	TGCGCCAGCAGCCAAGATACCGGGACAGGGGGCAACAATGAGCAGTTCTTC	CASSQDTGTGGNNEQFF
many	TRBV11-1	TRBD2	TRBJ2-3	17	TGTGCCAGCAGCTTAGCGGTAGCGGGATCTGACCTCGATACGCAGTATTTT	CASSLAVAGSDLDTQYF
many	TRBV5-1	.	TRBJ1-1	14	TGTGCCAGCAGCTTAGTTTCGGGGAACACTGAAGCTTTCTTT	CASSLVSGNTEAFF
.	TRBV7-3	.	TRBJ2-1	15	TGTGCCAGCAGCTTAGGGGCTAGGGATTACAATGAGCAGTTCTTC	CASSLGARDYNEQFF
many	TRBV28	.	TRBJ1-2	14	TGTGCCACCGCCTCCGGGACACAGCAGTATGGCTACACCTTC	CATASGTQQYGYTF
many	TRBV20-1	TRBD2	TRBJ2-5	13	TGCAGTGGACTAGCGGGAGGATGGGAGACCCAGTACTTC	CSGLAGGWETQYF
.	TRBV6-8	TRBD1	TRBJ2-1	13	TGTGCCAGCCTTTACAGGGGATTCAATGAGCAGTTCTTC	CASLYRGFNEQFF
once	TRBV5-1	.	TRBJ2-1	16	TGCGCCAGCAGCTTGGGTCAGCAGGGACGGCAAGAGACCCAGTTCTTC	CASSLGQQGRQETQFF
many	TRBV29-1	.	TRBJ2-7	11	TGCAGCGTAAAGGAACCCTACGAGCAGTACTTC	CSVKEPYEQYF
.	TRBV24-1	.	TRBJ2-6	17	TGTGCCACCAGTGAAAGCACATCCAACTCTGGGGCCAACGTCCTGACTTTC	CATSESTSNSGANVLTF
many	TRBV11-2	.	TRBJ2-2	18	TGTGCCAGCAGCCCGGAGTGGCTAGGGGATTCAGGGGCCGGGGAGCTGTTTTTT	CASSPEWLGDSGAGELFF
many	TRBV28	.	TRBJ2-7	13	TGTGCCAGCAGTTTTCCAGCTTCCTACGAGCAGTACTTC	CASSFPASYEQYF
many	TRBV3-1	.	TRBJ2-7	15	TGTGCCAGCAGCCCTTCGGACAGGGACTACTACGAGCAGTACTTC	CASSPSDRDYYEQYF
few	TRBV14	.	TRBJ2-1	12	TGTGCCAGCAGCCAAGATTACGGAAAGCAGTTCTTC	CASSQDYGKQFF
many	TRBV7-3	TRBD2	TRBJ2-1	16	TGTGCCAGCAGCGGGGGGACTAGCGGGAGTGCCAATGAGCAGTTCTTC	CASSGGTSGSANEQFF
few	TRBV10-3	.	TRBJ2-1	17	TGTGCCATCAGTGAGTCGATTTTGCGGGAGCCAGGGGATGAGCAGTTCTTC	CAISESILREPGDEQFF
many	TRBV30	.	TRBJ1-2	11	TGTGCCTGGAGTGTAGGCTGGGCCTACACCTTC	CAWSVGWAYTF
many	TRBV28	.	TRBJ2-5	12	TGTGCCAGCAGTTTAAAGGGGGAGACCCAGTACTTC	CASSLKGETQYF
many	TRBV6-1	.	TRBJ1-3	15	TGTGCCAGCAGTGATAGTTGGGGTTCTGGAAACACCATATATTTT	CASSDSWGSGNTIYF
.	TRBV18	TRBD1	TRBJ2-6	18	TGTGCCAGCTCACCCCCGTGGACAGGGGTTTCTGGGGCCAACGTCCTGACTTTC	CASSPPWTGVSGANVLTF
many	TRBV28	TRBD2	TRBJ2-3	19	TGTGCCAGCAGTTTCTGGGTGGAGCGGGAGGCTGCTAGCACAGATACGCAGTATTTT	CASSFWVEREAASTDTQYF
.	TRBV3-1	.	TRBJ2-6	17	TGTGCCAGCAGCCAAGATCTCGGGTCTTCTGGGGCCAACGTCCTGACTTTC	CASSQDLGSSGANVLTF
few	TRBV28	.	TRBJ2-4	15	TGTGCCAGCAGTTTCAGACCGCTAGCCAAAAACATTCAGTACTTC	CASSFRPLAKNIQYF
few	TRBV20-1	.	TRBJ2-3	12	TGCAGTGCTAGCCCTAGTTCAGATACGCAGTATTTT	CSASPSSDTQYF
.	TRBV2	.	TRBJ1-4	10	TGTGCCAGTAGGGAGGTGGAACTGTTTTTT	CASREVELFF